These T cell receptor beta chains were read from a single sample in a study of preoperative IRX-2 immunotherapy in early breast cancer. Profiled with immunoSEQ multiplex PCR; TCRdb holds only in-frame clones, not every one. The data show 20,000 to 25,000 clones, approximately 90% seen once. The sample here was tumor tissue, taken after IRX-2 immunotherapy. These receptors all come from a human donor with breast cancer. CDR3s include the opening cysteine and the closing phenylalanine or tryptophan. D genes are given only for firm matches. Where a row states a size, it is once, few, many or the class of an expanded clone; other rows omit it.

J: TRBJ1-5; D: .; V: TRBV12-1; size: few; DNA: TGTGCCAGCAGTTGTGTTCTTCACCCTATGTGTGGGGGGATTAGGGATCAGCCCCAGCATTTT; CDR3: CASSCVLHPMCGGIRDQPQHF
J: TRBJ2-1; D: .; V: TRBV19; size: .; DNA: TGTGGGGCGGGGACATACAATGAGCAGTTCTTC; CDR3: CGAGTYNEQFF
J: TRBJ1-2; D: TRBD1; V: TRBV5-4; size: .; DNA: TGTGCCAGCAGCTTGGTGGTTGACAGGGGCTATGGCTACACCTTC; CDR3: CASSLVVDRGYGYTF
J: TRBJ1-1; D: TRBD1; V: TRBV7-3; size: once; DNA: TGTGCCAGCAGCCCGGGAACAGGGGGCAAATCGACTGAAGCTTTCTTT; CDR3: CASSPGTGGKSTEAFF
J: TRBJ1-5; D: .; V: TRBV25-1; size: .; DNA: TGTGCCAGCAGTGGGGCAGGGATAGGTAATCAGCCCCAGCATTTT; CDR3: CASSGAGIGNQPQHF
J: TRBJ1-1; D: TRBD1; V: TRBV5-4; size: .; DNA: TGTGCCAGCAGCTTGGTTACAGGGGGTAACACTGAAGCTTTCTTT; CDR3: CASSLVTGGNTEAFF
J: TRBJ2-7; D: TRBD2; V: TRBV4-1; size: once; DNA: TGCGCCAGCAGCCAAGATGGGAGCGGGGGCTCCTACGAGCAGTACTTC; CDR3: CASSQDGSGGSYEQYF
J: TRBJ2-3; D: .; V: TRBV2; size: .; DNA: TGTGCCAGCAGTGTTGGGGGCACAGATACGCAGTATTTT; CDR3: CASSVGGTDTQYF
J: TRBJ1-1; D: .; V: TRBV6-5; size: .; DNA: TGTGCCAGCAGTTACTCGTCACAGCCCAACACTGAAGCTTTCTTT; CDR3: CASSYSSQPNTEAFF
J: TRBJ2-7; D: .; V: TRBV11-2; size: .; DNA: TGTGCCAGCAGCTTAGGAACTCAGGGCTACGAGCAGTACTTC; CDR3: CASSLGTQGYEQYF
J: TRBJ2-7; D: .; V: TRBV7-9; size: .; DNA: TGTGCCAGCAGCTTAGCAGGGGGCTACGAGCAGTACTTC; CDR3: CASSLAGGYEQYF
J: TRBJ2-1; D: TRBD1; V: TRBV14; size: .; DNA: TGTGCCAGCAGCCAAGGGGACAGCCTTCGGCATGAGCAGTTCTTC; CDR3: CASSQGDSLRHEQFF
J: TRBJ1-2; D: .; V: TRBV6-1; size: .; DNA: TGTGCCAGCAGTGAGGGATCGTTGGCTAACTATGGCTACACCTTC; CDR3: CASSEGSLANYGYTF
J: TRBJ1-5; D: .; V: TRBV5-8; size: few; DNA: TGTGCCAGCAGCTTAGCGGGGTCGGTCCAGCCCCAGCATTTT; CDR3: CASSLAGSVQPQHF
J: TRBJ2-5; D: .; V: TRBV29-1; size: .; DNA: TGCAGCGTTGAAGGCGTGGGGGAGACCCAGTACTTC; CDR3: CSVEGVGETQYF
J: TRBJ2-5; D: TRBD2; V: TRBV18; size: .; DNA: TGTGCCAGCTCACCACAGAGCGGGGGAGAGACCCAGTACTTC; CDR3: CASSPQSGGETQYF
J: TRBJ2-4; D: TRBD1; V: TRBV10-2; size: .; DNA: TGCGCCAGCACCGACGGACAGGGGGGGTACATTCAGTACTTC; CDR3: CASTDGQGGYIQYF
J: TRBJ1-1; D: TRBD1; V: TRBV19; size: .; DNA: TGTGCCAGTAGTCTGCCCGGGACAGGGGTTCTTGCTTTCTTT; CDR3: CASSLPGTGVLAFF
J: TRBJ2-3; D: .; V: TRBV7-9; size: .; DNA: TGTGCCAGCAGCTTGGTCGGTAACACAGATACGCAGTATTTT; CDR3: CASSLVGNTDTQYF
J: TRBJ1-2; D: .; V: TRBV30; size: .; DNA: TGTGCCTGGAGCCCGGGGGCAGCTGGCTATGGCTACACCTTC; CDR3: CAWSPGAAGYGYTF
J: TRBJ2-5; D: .; V: TRBV28; size: .; DNA: TGTGCCAGCAGGACCTCTTTAGGGGGGCGAGAGACCCAGTACTTC; CDR3: CASRTSLGGRETQYF
J: TRBJ2-1; D: TRBD1; V: TRBV7-7; size: .; DNA: TGTGCTAGCAGCACGGACAGGGTTGGAGGCGAGCAGTTCTTC; CDR3: CASSTDRVGGEQFF
J: TRBJ2-1; D: .; V: TRBV19; size: .; DNA: TGTGCCAGTAGTATGGGGTGGCGGGATACGTACAATGAGCAGTTCTTC; CDR3: CASSMGWRDTYNEQFF
J: TRBJ1-2; D: .; V: TRBV5-5; size: .; DNA: TGTGCCAGCAGAGTCGCGGGCCCCTATGGCTACACCTTC; CDR3: CASRVAGPYGYTF
J: TRBJ2-3; D: .; V: TRBV7-9; size: .; DNA: TGTGCCAGCAGCTTACGAGGGGCTGGGACAGATACGCAGTATTTT; CDR3: CASSLRGAGTDTQYF
J: TRBJ2-1; D: TRBD2; V: TRBV6-5; size: .; DNA: TGTGCCAGCAGTTATTATAGCGGGACTGACAATGAGCAGTTCTTC; CDR3: CASSYYSGTDNEQFF
J: TRBJ1-1; D: TRBD1; V: TRBV4-2; size: .; DNA: TGTGCCAGCAGCCACGAGACAGGGATTGTGTCTGAAGCTTTCTTT; CDR3: CASSHETGIVSEAFF
J: TRBJ1-2; D: TRBD1; V: TRBV9; size: .; DNA: TGTGCCAGCAGCGCCCAGGAGACAGGGGTCTATGGCTACACCTTC; CDR3: CASSAQETGVYGYTF
J: TRBJ2-1; D: TRBD2; V: TRBV5-1; size: once; DNA: TGCGCCAGCAGCAGTACTAGCGGGGGCGACCCGTACAATGAGCAGTTCTTC; CDR3: CASSSTSGGDPYNEQFF
J: TRBJ2-1; D: TRBD1; V: TRBV27; size: .; DNA: TGTGCCAGCAGTCGCAACCGGGACAGGAGATACAATGAGCAGTTCTTC; CDR3: CASSRNRDRRYNEQFF
J: TRBJ1-1; D: .; V: TRBV9; size: once; DNA: TGTGCCAGCAGCGTACATTCGAACACTGAAGCTTTCTTT; CDR3: CASSVHSNTEAFF
J: TRBJ1-1; D: .; V: TRBV2; size: .; DNA: TGTGCCAGCAGTGAAGTCCCTGGGGGGGCTAACACTGAAGCTTTCTTT; CDR3: CASSEVPGGANTEAFF
J: TRBJ2-1; D: TRBD2; V: TRBV4-2; size: .; DNA: TGTGCCAGCAGCCTCGGATTAACTAGCGAGGGGCTTAATGAGCAGTTCTTC; CDR3: CASSLGLTSEGLNEQFF
J: TRBJ2-1; D: TRBD1; V: TRBV6-1; size: .; DNA: TGTGCCAGCAGTGAATTTTGGACAGGAGTGCGGGAGCAGTTCTTC; CDR3: CASSEFWTGVREQFF
J: TRBJ1-3; D: TRBD1; V: TRBV29-1; size: once; DNA: TGCAGCGAAACCGGGACAGGGAAGATACTACCCAACTCTGGAAACACCATATATTTT; CDR3: CSETGTGKILPNSGNTIYF
J: TRBJ2-5; D: .; V: TRBV5-5; size: .; DNA: TGTGCCAGCAGCTTGCTGGGGGTGGAGACCCAGTACTTC; CDR3: CASSLLGVETQYF
J: TRBJ1-1; D: .; V: TRBV27; size: .; DNA: TGTGCCAGCAGTATAAAGACAGGCTACACTGAAGCTTTCTTT; CDR3: CASSIKTGYTEAFF
J: TRBJ2-3; D: .; V: TRBV5-6; size: .; DNA: TGTGCCAGCAGCTCGGGGACAGATACGCAGTATTTT; CDR3: CASSSGTDTQYF
J: TRBJ1-1; D: .; V: TRBV20-1; size: .; DNA: TGCAGTGCGGGAGATTTAAAAGCTTTCTTT; CDR3: CSAGDLKAFF
J: TRBJ2-5; D: .; V: TRBV5-5; size: .; DNA: TGTGCCAGCAGCCTGAACCCGTCGGTGGGGGAGACCCAGTACTTC; CDR3: CASSLNPSVGETQYF
J: TRBJ2-5; D: TRBD2; V: TRBV7-2; size: once; DNA: TGTGCCAGCAGCTTGGCCTTTGCGGGGGGCCAAGAGACCCAGTACTTC; CDR3: CASSLAFAGGQETQYF
J: TRBJ1-4; D: .; V: TRBV2; size: .; DNA: TGTGCCAGCAGTATGGAGAAAGAGAGTGAAAAACTGTTTTTT; CDR3: CASSMEKESEKLFF
J: TRBJ2-2; D: .; V: TRBV11-2; size: .; DNA: TGTGCCAGCGACGGTTTAATGGGTTCCTACGGGGAGCTGTTTTTT; CDR3: CASDGLMGSYGELFF
J: TRBJ2-1; D: .; V: TRBV4-1; size: .; DNA: TGCGCCAGCAGGAAAGGGGTTGAGCAGTTCTTC; CDR3: CASRKGVEQFF
J: TRBJ1-3; D: .; V: TRBV19; size: .; DNA: TGTGCCAGTAGTATAGTAACGGCGGCGGGAAACACCATATATTTT; CDR3: CASSIVTAAGNTIYF
J: TRBJ1-5; D: .; V: TRBV19; size: .; DNA: TGTGCCAGTAGCTTCCGAGACAGGACCAATCAGCCCCAGCATTTT; CDR3: CASSFRDRTNQPQHF
J: TRBJ2-5; D: TRBD2; V: TRBV2; size: .; DNA: TGTGCCAGCAGTCGGCTAGCGGACTCCCAAGAGACCCAGTACTTC; CDR3: CASSRLADSQETQYF
J: TRBJ1-1; D: .; V: TRBV4-2; size: .; DNA: TGTGCCAGCAGCCACTTTGATAGGGGTGACACTGAAGCTTTCTTT; CDR3: CASSHFDRGDTEAFF
J: TRBJ1-2; D: .; V: TRBV4-2; size: .; DNA: TGTGCCAGCAGCCAAGGGACAGCCGGACCTAACTATGGCTACACCTTC; CDR3: CASSQGTAGPNYGYTF
J: TRBJ2-2; D: .; V: TRBV7-7; size: .; DNA: TGTGCCAGCAGCGCGGACGTCGGGGAGCTGTTTTTT; CDR3: CASSADVGELFF
J: TRBJ2-3; D: .; V: TRBV6-5; size: .; DNA: TGTGCCAGCAGTTACTCGGACCTCCAAAAGCAGTATTTT; CDR3: CASSYSDLQKQYF